This T cell receptor (beta chain) was captured in a study of T cell clusters in autoimmune cytopenias. TRB amplification used roughly 250 ng of peripheral blood genomic DNA. One tube held mixed TRB-A and TRB-B primer pools for touch-down PCR. TCRdb re-called the multiplex PCR reads and gives one entry per CDR3 protein, without DNA. The clone table shows around 7,800 distinct CDR3 sequences, with the ten largest holding 25% to 30%. The TCR originated in a human donor with an autoimmune cytopenia or autoimmune hepatitis (not recorded which). The sample comprised peripheral blood.

The CDR3 spells CASSTPASTNEQFF. The chain combines TRBV10-2 with TRBJ2-1. Germline CDR1 and CDR2: WSHSY and SAAADI. This CDR3 contains 14 residues.